Presented here are 14 T cell receptor beta chains from one specimen sequenced in a study of read filtering for tumor transcriptome and immune sequencing. The library was built from 400 to 500 ng RNA with molecular barcoded adaptors for alpha/delta and beta/gamma chains. TCRdb re-called the reads with MiXCR, one entry per CDR3 protein. The sample lists 75,000 to 90,000 distinct CDR3 sequences, 9% to 15% occurring once. The sequenced material came from a population of CD138-negative cells sorted from bone marrow. The receptor source for this set is a donor at least 40 years old with multiple myeloma.

This clonotype has more than one count but fewer than ten. The chain recombines TRBV12-3 or TRBV12-4 with TRBJ2-1; 7 bases line up with TRBD2. This CDR3 is 16 amino acids long. Unmatched junction bases numbered 10, after V lost 6 bases and J lost 2 bases. The CDR3 region is CASSSSRDYAYNEQFF. CDR3 nucleotides: TGTGCCAGCAGCTCATCCCGGGACTACGCCTACAATGAGCAGTTCTTC.

The CDR3 bases are TGTGCCAGCAGCTCGAGTTTGTCCTACGAGCAGTACTTC. Protein product: CASSSSLSYEQYF. The rearrangement uses TRBV5-4 and TRBJ2-7, with unresolved D. V lost 3 bases to trimming and J lost 1 base, with 8 bases between them. Germline values: CDR1 SGHNT, CDR2 YYREEE (reference sequence). The CDR3 loop spans 13 amino acids. Combining the CDR3 with reference TRBV5-4 and TRBJ2-7 gives the whole variable domain ETGVTQSPTHLIKTRGQQVTLRCSSQSGHNTVSWYQQALGQGPQFIFQYYREEENGRGNFPPRFSGLQFPNYSSELNVNALELDDSALYLCASSSSLSYEQYFGPGTRLTVT.

This clonotype was found many times. The chain has TRBV7-8 and TRBJ2-2; a possible D gene is TRBD1 (5 bases). The CDR3 length is 17 residues. V was clipped by 5 bases and J by 0 bases, with 16 bases between them. Germline V gene sequence: CDR1 SGHVS, CDR2 FQNEAQ. The CDR3 spells CASSDSKTDANTGELFF. In DNA, the CDR3 is TGTGCCAGCAGCGATTCTAAGACAGACGCGAACACCGGGGAGCTGTTTTTT.

This clonotype appeared many times. The J gene is TRBJ2-1, the V gene TRBV20-1; 8 bases line up with TRBD2. V lost 3 bases, J lost 6 bases, and 13 bases stayed unmatched. Germline V CDR1 and CDR2: DFQATT, SNEGSKA (reference sequence). This CDR3 comprises 16 residues. CDR3 DNA: TGCAGTGCTAGGAAGGGGACTAGTTTCTCCGTCAATGAGCAGTTCTTC. It encodes CSARKGTSFSVNEQFF.

This clonotype was seen ten or more times. The V call is TRBV5-1, the J call TRBJ1-2; TRBD1 aligns across 7 bases. The CDR3 is 15 residues long. With 4 bases clipped from V and 4 bases from J, the junction kept 10 bases outside the gene matches. Germline V gene data show CDR1 as SGHRS and CDR2 as YFSETQ. This chain's CDR3 is CASSTLRRDSYGYTF. As DNA, the CDR3 is TGCGCCAGCAGCACACTCCGAAGGGACAGCTATGGCTACACCTTC.

Regarding this clonotype: This clone may be a read error of a much larger clone one base away. The chain employs TRBV7-9 and TRBJ2-7; tentative D call: TRBD2 (5 bases). The ends were cut back, 8 bases at V and 6 bases at J, with 17 bases in the middle. CDR1 and CDR2 from the germline V gene are SEHNR and FQNEAQ (reference sequence). The CDR3 consists of 13 residues. The CDR3 is CASGRSGSGEQYF. The CDR3 DNA sequence: TGTGCCAGCGGACGCTCGGGGTCGGGCGAGCAGTACTTC.

This clonotype was detected ten times or more. The chain has TRBV2 and TRBJ1-5; 9 nucleotides match TRBD1. The V and J ends lost 2 bases and 7 bases, in that order; junction bases with no gene match: 6. The CDR3 sequence is 15 residues long. The germline V gene encodes CDR1 SNHLY and CDR2 FYNNEI. Here the CDR3 DNA reads TGTGCCAGCAGTGAATGGGACAGGGCTGGGCAGCCCCAGCATTTT. Its translation is CASSEWDRAGQPQHF.

This clonotype was recorded at least ten times. The CDR3 DNA is TGCGCCAGCAGCTTGGTTCACAGGGGCCAAGAGACCCAGTACTTC. It specifies CASSLVHRGQETQYF. V usage is TRBV5-1 and J usage is TRBJ2-5; 7 nucleotides match TRBD1. CDR1 and CDR2 (germline): SGHRS, YFSETQ. CDR3 size: 15 residues. Trimming took 0 bases from V and 1 from J; bases not matched to a gene: 3.

A word on this clonotype: A read error is possible here, since a much larger clone lies one base away. The chain carries TRBV12-3 or TRBV12-4 and TRBJ2-3; 8 bases are shared with TRBD2. The J segment lost 7 bases and the V segment lost 8 bases, leaving 8 bases of the junction unmatched. CDR3 length equals 13 residues. The CDR3 here is CASGPGGTHTQYF. CDR3 coding DNA: TGTGCCAGCGGCCCGGGGGGGACGCATACGCAGTATTTT.

In its sample, this clonotype was seen many times. The rearrangement links TRBV10-3 to TRBJ2-7; a possible D gene is TRBD1 (5 bases). The germline V and J ends were trimmed by 10 bases and 3 bases, with 22 bases remaining between them. Germline values: CDR1 ENHRY, CDR2 SYGVKD. CDR3 length: 15 residues. The CDR3: CATSPQGKLIYEQYF. The CDR3, as DNA: TGTGCCACCAGCCCGCAGGGAAAATTGATCTACGAGCAGTACTTC.

This clonotype was seen at least ten times. The chain combines TRBV5-1 with TRBJ2-6, with unresolved D. Germline-derived CDR1 and CDR2 are SGHRS and YFSETQ. Trimming stripped 4 bases from V and 0 bases from J, with 8 bases between. The CDR3 covers 15 residues. In nucleotides, the CDR3 is TGCGCCAGCAGCCTACCAGACTCTGGGGCCAACGTCCTGACTTTC. Translation gives CASSLPDSGANVLTF.

The table lists this clonotype with a few counts. The chain uses TRBV7-9 and TRBJ2-5, with 10 bases matching TRBD2. The V segment lost 5 bases and the J segment 5 bases; nucleotides outside the gene matches: 5. The CDR3 has 14 amino acids. Germline V lookup: CDR1 SEHNR, CDR2 FQNEAQ (reference sequence). Here the CDR3 DNA reads TGTGCCAGCAGCCCTCTAGCGGGAGTGGAGACCCAGTACTTC. The encoded protein is CASSPLAGVETQYF.

The sample holds many counts of this clonotype. Here the CDR3 DNA reads TGTGCCAGCAGTCAGGGCGACGGGGGGACCCAGTACTTC. Encoded protein: CASSQGDGGTQYF. V usage is TRBV7-3 and J usage is TRBJ2-5; D is perhaps TRBD2 (6 bases). Trimming stripped 6 bases from V and 7 bases from J, with 15 bases between. The CDR3 is made up of 13 amino acids. Germline loops: CDR1 SGHTA, CDR2 FQGTGA.

Ten or more counts support this clonotype. The J gene is TRBJ1-4, the V gene TRBV7-2, with D perhaps matching TRBD1 (6 bases). The V gene lost 7 bases and the J gene lost 8 bases, with 17 bases spanning the gap. The germline CDR1 and CDR2 sequences are SGHTA and FQGNSA. This CDR3 comprises 14 residues. CDR3 loop: CASTTGQGREKLFF. The CDR3 DNA reads as TGTGCCAGCACCACCGGCCAGGGGCGGGAAAAACTGTTTTTT.